The present T cell receptor (beta chain) was sequenced within a study of blood T cell repertoires in COVID-19. Study-level information: Sites across the United States, Italy and Spain contributed samples from acute and convalescent COVID-19. T cells, B-cell-depleted T cells, or PBMCs provided the cDNA or gDNA that served as material.

Germline CDR1 MNHNS, CDR2 SASEGT. This CDR3 is built from 14 residues. V lost 3 bases to trimming and J lost 5 bases; unmatched junction nucleotides: 5. This clone came up once. Per the study methods: Counts of nucleated cells, estimated from reference gene primer amplification, were obtained. TCRdb keeps only in-frame clones here, not all; method: immunoSEQ multiplex PCR. V and J calls and clone size are as listed in that table; D and trimming were resolved from the DNA. The sample yields approximately 73,000 clones, roughly 87% seen once. The gene calls are TRBV6-1 and TRBJ1-2; 8 bases agree with TRBD1. This TCR was recovered from a man at least 80 years old with acute or convalescent COVID-19. The source material was peripheral blood. CDR3 protein: CASSEGQAKYGYTF. In DNA form, the CDR3 reads TGTGCCAGCAGTGAGGGACAGGCGAAATATGGCTACACCTTC.